The text below deals with one TCR beta chain. The antigen remains undetermined. The sample is drawn from a study of regulatory T cells in long-lasting Graves disease. Study results and limitations: Accuracy could have been hurt by small sample size. The study examined only peripheral blood, not thyroid tissue.

With iRepertoire HTBI primers and Arm-PCR of CDR3 regions, TCR beta libraries were built. As originally analysed: Sequenced samples collectively carried 60 to 75 TRBV and approximately 15 TRBJ segments. TCRdb called the multiplex PCR reads again in MiXCR, with one record for every CDR3 protein. TCRdb's processing, not the study's, gives the V and J calls here. The sample yields under 300,000 distinct CDR3 sequences, 20% to 25% seen once. Time point reported: newly diagnosed GD, antithyroid drugs for less than 3 months. The authors made the TCR library using RNA they extracted from PBMCs. Deletions cut 1 base from V and 2 bases from J, with 23 bases between. Germline-derived CDR1 and CDR2 are MNHEY and SMNVEV (reference sequence). This CDR3 is 19 amino acids long.

The chain links TRBV27 to TRBJ1-1; a possible D gene is TRBD1 (5 bases). The sample was peripheral blood mononuclear cells (PBMCs), taken at new diagnosis, from a patient treated with antithyroid drugs. The sequence came from a female donor with Graves disease. Written as DNA, the CDR3 is TGTGCCAGCAGTTTATTTGCGATGAGAAGGGGATACCGAAACACTGAAGCTTTCTTT. This translates into CASSLFAMRRGYRNTEAFF.